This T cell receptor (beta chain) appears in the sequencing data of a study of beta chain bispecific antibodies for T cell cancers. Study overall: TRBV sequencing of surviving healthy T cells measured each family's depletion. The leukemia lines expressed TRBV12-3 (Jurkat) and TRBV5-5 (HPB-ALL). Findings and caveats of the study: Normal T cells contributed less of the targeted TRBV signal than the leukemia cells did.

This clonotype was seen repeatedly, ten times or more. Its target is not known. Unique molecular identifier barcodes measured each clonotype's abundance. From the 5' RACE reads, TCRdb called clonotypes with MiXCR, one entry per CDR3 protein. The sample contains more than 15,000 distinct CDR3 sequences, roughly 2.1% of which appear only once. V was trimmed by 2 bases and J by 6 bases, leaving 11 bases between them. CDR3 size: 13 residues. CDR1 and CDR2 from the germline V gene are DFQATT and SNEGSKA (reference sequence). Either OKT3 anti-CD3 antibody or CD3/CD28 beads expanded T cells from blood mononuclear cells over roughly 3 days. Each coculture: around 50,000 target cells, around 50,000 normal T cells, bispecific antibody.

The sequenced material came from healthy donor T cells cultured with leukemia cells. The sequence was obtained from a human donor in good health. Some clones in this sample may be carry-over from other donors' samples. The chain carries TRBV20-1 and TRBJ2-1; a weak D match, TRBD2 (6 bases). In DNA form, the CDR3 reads TGCAGTGCTAGAAGAGCCGGGGGCAATGAGCAGTTCTTC. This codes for CSARRAGGNEQFF.